Following are 13 T cell receptor beta chains from one sample sequenced in a study of T cell responses to AZD1222 COVID-19 vaccine. Some clones are missing from TCRdb's copy, which holds only in-frame ones; the method was immunoSEQ multiplex PCR. Among tens of thousands of clones, 90% were seen once, and the ten largest hold about 8.4%. The sample consisted of peripheral blood, taken on day 0 of AZD1222 vaccination. These receptors were collected from an adult in good health.

The CDR3 DNA sequence: TGTGCCAGCAGCCGGGCGACTAGCGGGGGGGCCCTCTCCTACGAGCAGTACTTC. Protein product: CASSRATSGGALSYEQYF. V usage is TRBV7-6 and J usage is TRBJ2-7, with 14 bases identical to TRBD2. V lost 5 bases and J lost 0; bases outside the gene matches: 9. The CDR3 spans 18 residues. From germline, CDR1 is SGHVS and CDR2 FNYEAQ.

The chain is built from TRBV27 and TRBJ2-7; no reliable D call. The CDR3 covers 16 residues. Germline CDR1 reads MNHEY; CDR2 reads SMNVEV (reference sequence). Trimming shortened V by 0 bases and J by 0 bases, and 12 bases separated the two germline ends. CDR3 sequence: CASSLSTSVGSYEQYF. The CDR3 coding sequence is TGTGCCAGCAGTTTATCGACGTCTGTCGGCTCCTACGAGCAGTACTTC.

This chain joins TRBV6-5 and TRBJ1-5; TRBD1 matches 8 bases. CDR3 length equals 15 residues. The germline gives CDR1 MNHEY, CDR2 SVGAGI. The V gene end was trimmed by 6 bases and the J gene end by 7 bases; junction bases not matched to a gene: 11. The CDR3 spells CASSSPTGDNQPQHF. CDR3 bases: TGTGCCAGCAGCTCACCGACAGGGGACAACCAGCCCCAGCATTTT.

This chain connects TRBV6-1 to TRBJ1-5; D is possibly TRBD1 (5 bases). This CDR3 spans 14 amino acids. The V gene's germline CDR1 is MNHNS and CDR2 SASEGT. Trimming removed 8 bases at V and 3 bases at J, with 14 bases between. The CDR3 is CASGNRDPNQPQHF. The DNA of the CDR3 is TGTGCCAGCGGGAACCGGGACCCCAATCAGCCCCAGCATTTT.

The V and J genes are TRBV14 and TRBJ2-3; TRBD1 or TRBD2 may be the D gene (5 bases each). CDR1 is SGHDN, CDR2 FVKESK, per germline. Trimming pared 4 bases from V and 4 bases from J, leaving 15 bases between. The CDR3 totals 15 residues. CDR3 protein: CASSRPAGTADTQYF. The CDR3 DNA follows: TGTGCCAGCAGCCGCCCGGCAGGGACGGCAGATACGCAGTATTTT.

The rearrangement links TRBV6-5 to TRBJ2-2, with no clear D. The germline V and J ends were trimmed by 7 bases and 6 bases, with 18 bases remaining between them. CDR1 and CDR2 from the germline V gene are MNHEY and SVGAGI. This CDR3 has 15 residues. The CDR3 region is CASTPATGKAGELFF. DNA for the CDR3: TGTGCCAGCACCCCCGCGACGGGTAAAGCCGGGGAGCTGTTTTTT.

The chain combines TRBV7-6 with TRBJ1-5; weak D call: TRBD1 (6 bases). CDR3 length: 17 amino acids. Trimming shortened V by 5 bases and J by 7 bases, and 24 bases separated the two germline ends. Looked up from germline, CDR1 is SGHVS and CDR2 is FNYEAQ. The CDR3 DNA sequence: TGTGCCAGCAGCCTTCGAAGGGCAGGGGTCTCGGACCAGCCCCAGCATTTT. Protein sequence: CASSLRRAGVSDQPQHF. The full variable domain, completed using reference TRBV7-6 and TRBJ1-5, is GAGVSQSPRYKVTKRGQDVALRCDPISGHVSLYWYRQALGQGPEFLTYFNYEAQQDKSGLPNDRFSAERPEGSISTLTIQRTEQRDSAMYRCASSLRRAGVSDQPQHFGDGTRLSIL.

The chain is built from TRBV7-9 and TRBJ2-2; possibly TRBD1 for D (6 bases). The CDR3 covers 15 residues. Trimming stripped 10 bases from V and 1 base from J, with 16 bases between. Germline loops: CDR1 SEHNR, CDR2 FQNEAQ (reference sequence). CDR3 sequence: CANADQTGNTGELFF. The CDR3 DNA reads TGTGCCAACGCCGACCAGACAGGGAACACCGGGGAGCTGTTTTTT.

This chain links TRBV6-2 or TRBV6-3 with TRBJ1-2, with D possibly matching TRBD1 (5 bases). Trimming cost V 5 bases and J 3 bases, with 25 bases left between them. Germline lookup yields CDR1 MNHEY and CDR2 SVGEGT. This CDR3 is 18 amino acids long. The CDR3 reads CASSRIYMPGEVDYGYTF. CDR3 DNA sequence: TGTGCCAGCAGTCGTATATATATGCCGGGGGAGGTCGACTATGGCTACACCTTC.

By share of the sample, this clone is medium-sized. The rearrangement joins TRBV6-2 or TRBV6-3 to TRBJ2-7; D is tentatively TRBD1 or TRBD2 (5 bases each). The CDR3 is 16 amino acids. Per germline, CDR1 MNHEY and CDR2 SVGEGT. The ends were cut back, 0 bases at V and 6 bases at J, with 18 bases in the middle. CDR3 coding DNA: TGTGCCAGCAGTTACTCGAGTCCGGCAGGGAGCGCCGAGCAGTACTTC. Its protein product is CASSYSSPAGSAEQYF.

This chain uses TRBV2 with TRBJ1-1, with 7 bases fitting TRBD1. Germline CDR1 reads SNHLY; CDR2 reads FYNNEI. The CDR3 is 15 amino acids. The trim removed 6 bases at V and 4 bases at J, leaving 11 bases unmatched. In nucleotides, the CDR3 is TGTGCCAGCAGCGGGACAGTATCCAGGGGCACTGAAGCTTTCTTT. The encoded protein is CASSGTVSRGTEAFF.

This clone was seen only once. CDR3: CASSFQGGGGEQFF. In DNA form, the CDR3 reads TGTGCCAGCAGCTTTCAAGGGGGGGGCGGTGAGCAGTTCTTC. The gene calls are TRBV7-2 and TRBJ2-1; D is possibly TRBD2 (7 bases). Trimming cost V 3 bases and J 9 bases, with 15 bases left between them. Germline V gives CDR1 SGHTA, CDR2 FQGNSA. The CDR3 is made up of 14 amino acids.

CDR3 protein: CASRTTSVETQYF. CDR3 nucleotides: TGTGCCAGCCGGACGACTAGTGTGGAGACCCAGTACTTC. The chain has TRBV12-3 or TRBV12-4 and TRBJ2-5; tentatively, D is TRBD2 (6 bases). The CDR3 runs 13 residues. Trimming cost V 8 bases and J 5 bases, with 15 bases left between them.